The 26 T cell receptor beta chains presented below share a single source sample, sequenced in a study of Graves' ophthalmopathy and Graves' hyperthyroidism. RNA transcripts served as template for amplifying TCR beta CDR3 sequences. After a first-round RT-PCR with HTBI primers, a second-round multiplex PCR was run. Via MiXCR, TCRdb re-called the multiplex PCR reads, giving one row per CDR3 protein. The table lists some 360,000 distinct CDR3 sequences, about 17% of them singletons. Sequenced sample: peripheral blood. These receptors came from an adult woman with stable Graves' hyperthyroidism.

This clonotype occurred many times. The rearrangement links TRBV27 to TRBJ2-5; 7 bases map to TRBD2. V shed 3 bases and J 4 bases; nucleotides not matched to a gene: 8. Germline CDR1 MNHEY, CDR2 SMNVEV (reference sequence). The CDR3 spans 15 residues. The CDR3 loop is CASSLGGSVRETQYF. CDR3 sequence (DNA): TGTGCCAGCAGTTTGGGGGGGTCGGTGCGAGAGACCCAGTACTTC.

This clonotype was recorded many times. The chain recombines TRBV27 with TRBJ2-5; D is perhaps TRBD2 (7 bases). V was shortened by 7 bases and J by 1 base, with 16 bases between the two germline ends. Germline CDR1 and CDR2: MNHEY and SMNVEV (reference sequence). The CDR3 totals 15 residues. The DNA for the CDR3 is TGTGCCAGCACCCCACTAGGGGGGGGCCAAGAGACCCAGTACTTC. Its protein is CASTPLGGGQETQYF.

The chain uses TRBV10-1 and TRBJ2-3, with D perhaps matching TRBD2 (6 bases). V gave up 0 bases and J gave up 4 bases, with 14 bases separating them. The CDR3 totals 16 residues. CDR1 and CDR2 from the germline V gene are WNHNN and SYGVQD (reference sequence). CDR3 bases: TGCGCCAGCAGTGAGTCGGTGACCACGGGGGCAGATACGCAGTATTTT. This codes for CASSESVTTGADTQYF.

This clonotype was counted at least ten times. The chain links TRBV11-2 to TRBJ2-2; tentative D call: TRBD1 (6 bases). The V and J ends lost 5 bases and 1 base respectively, with 11 bases between them. The germline V gene has CDR1 SGHAT and CDR2 FQNNGV. CDR3 size: 15 residues. The CDR3 DNA reads TGTGCCAGCAGCCGCCCGGGACAGAACACCGGGGAGCTGTTTTTT. It is translated as CASSRPGQNTGELFF.

This clonotype appeared many times. V usage is TRBV6-2 or TRBV6-3 and J usage is TRBJ2-5; D may match TRBD1 or TRBD2 (5 bases each). Germline values: CDR1 MNHEY, CDR2 SVGEGT. V was trimmed by 5 bases and J by 3 bases, leaving 16 bases between them. The CDR3 spans 15 residues. CDR3 protein: CASSTPGRSKETQYF. CDR3 sequence (DNA): TGTGCCAGCAGTACCCCGGGACGCAGCAAAGAGACCCAGTACTTC.

This clonotype was observed at least ten times. The chain recombines TRBV7-3 with TRBJ2-3; D unresolved. Looked up from germline, CDR1 is SGHTA and CDR2 is FQGTGA. Trimming cost V 1 base and J 7 bases, with 6 bases left between them. The CDR3 is made up of 12 amino acids. The CDR3 here is CASSLNGYTQYF. CDR3 sequence (DNA): TGTGCCAGCAGCTTAAACGGTTATACGCAGTATTTT.

The sample holds a few counts of this clonotype. The chain links TRBV24-1 to TRBJ2-2, with D perhaps matching TRBD2 (6 bases). The CDR3 is 14 amino acids. CDR1 and CDR2 (germline): KGHDR, SFDVKD. Trimming pared 5 bases from V and 3 bases from J, leaving 9 bases between. The CDR3 protein is CATSGAGHTGELFF. CDR3 sequence (DNA): TGTGCCACCAGTGGGGCGGGACACACCGGGGAGCTGTTTTTT.

This clonotype was seen more than once but under ten times. The J gene is TRBJ1-2, the V gene TRBV13; possibly TRBD1 for D (5 bases). The CDR3 covers 11 residues. The ends were cut back, 5 bases at V and 13 bases at J, with 14 bases in the middle. The germline V gene encodes CDR1 PRHDT and CDR2 FYEKMQ (reference sequence). Written as DNA, the CDR3 is TGTGCCAGCAGCCCCAGGGAGGAGTTCACCTTC. The encoded protein is CASSPREEFTF.

There are many counts of this clonotype. The V call is TRBV6-1, the J call TRBJ1-5, with 7 bases identical to TRBD1. Germline CDR1 and CDR2: MNHNS and SASEGT. The V gene end was trimmed by 1 base and the J gene end by 2 bases; junction bases not matched to a gene: 8. The CDR3 covers 17 residues. CDR3 DNA: TGTGCCAGCAGTGAAGGGATTACAGGGGCGGGCAATCAGCCCCAGCATTTT. Translation gives CASSEGITGAGNQPQHF.

This clonotype was seen at least ten times. The gene calls are TRBV14 and TRBJ1-1; 7 positions agree with TRBD1. The CDR3 totals 15 residues. Unmatched junction bases numbered 9, after V lost 8 bases and J lost 0 bases. Germline values: CDR1 SGHDN, CDR2 FVKESK. The CDR3 loop is CASSSRGAMNTEAFF. The DNA of the CDR3 is TGTGCCAGCTCTTCCAGGGGGGCGATGAACACTGAAGCTTTCTTT.

This clonotype was recorded many times. This chain uses TRBV19 with TRBJ1-1, with D perhaps TRBD1 (6 bases). This CDR3 comprises 13 residues. V was shortened by 5 bases and J by 5 bases, with 12 bases between the two germline ends. The germline V gene encodes CDR1 LNHDA and CDR2 SQIVND (reference sequence). CDR3 residues: CASSHTGQTEAFF. CDR3 nucleotide sequence: TGTGCCAGTAGTCATACAGGGCAAACTGAAGCTTTCTTT.

V gene TRBV27 combines with J gene TRBJ2-2; D is perhaps TRBD1 (6 bases). The CDR3 has 17 residues. V shed 6 bases and J shed 2 bases, with 19 bases lying between them. Germline loops: CDR1 MNHEY, CDR2 SMNVEV (reference sequence). This CDR3 is CASSLKSGVLNTGELFF. In DNA form, the CDR3 reads TGTGCCAGCAGCCTAAAATCAGGGGTCCTAAACACCGGGGAGCTGTTTTTT.

This chain uses TRBV4-2 with TRBJ2-7; 13 bases agree with TRBD2. The J segment lost 6 bases and the V segment lost 4 bases, leaving 6 bases of the junction unmatched. The CDR3 spans 15 residues. Germline-derived CDR1 and CDR2 are LGHNA and YNFKEQ. Here the CDR3 reads CASSLSLAGGREQYF. The CDR3 DNA reads TGTGCCAGCAGCCTCTCACTAGCGGGAGGGCGCGAGCAGTACTTC.

This rearrangement joins TRBV6-2 or TRBV6-3 to TRBJ1-1; a weak D match, TRBD1 (6 bases). V was clipped by 6 bases and J by 6 bases, with 14 bases between them. Per the germline V gene, CDR1 is MNHEY and CDR2 is SVGEGT. This CDR3 has 13 amino acids. The CDR3 sequence is CASSDTGYAEAFF. In DNA form, the CDR3 reads TGTGCCAGCAGCGATACAGGGTATGCTGAAGCTTTCTTT.

The table lists this clonotype with many counts. V is TRBV7-9 and J is TRBJ2-4, with a possible D match to TRBD1 (6 bases). V lost 3 bases, J lost 0 bases, and 12 bases lay in between. Germline loops: CDR1 SEHNR, CDR2 FQNEAQ (reference sequence). There are 16 residues in the CDR3. The CDR3 DNA is TGTGCCAGCAGCTTGGGGGCAGGGACAGCCAAAAACATTCAGTACTTC. Its protein product is CASSLGAGTAKNIQYF.

This clonotype was seen ten or more times. The chain is built from TRBV6-5 and TRBJ1-1, with unresolved D. With 7 bases removed from V and 1 base from J, the gap between germline ends came to 10 bases. Germline CDR1 MNHEY, CDR2 SVGAGI. The CDR3 extends over 13 amino acids. The DNA for the CDR3 is TGTGCCAGCACAAGGCAGACGAACACTGAAGCTTTCTTT. Its translation: CASTRQTNTEAFF.

This clonotype was seen a few times. V gene TRBV13 combines with J gene TRBJ1-1, with 8 bases identical to TRBD1. The CDR3 consists of 15 residues. Germline V gene data show CDR1 as PRHDT and CDR2 as FYEKMQ (reference sequence). J lost 3 bases, V lost 3 bases, and 6 bases had no gene match. CDR3 coding DNA: TGTGCCAGCAGCTTGGGCCAGGGGGCTGACACTGAAGCTTTCTTT. Protein product: CASSLGQGADTEAFF.

This clonotype was seen many times. This rearrangement joins TRBV7-9 to TRBJ2-7; TRBD2 is a possible D gene (6 bases). The CDR3 contains 14 residues. The germline V gene encodes CDR1 SEHNR and CDR2 FQNEAQ (reference sequence). Between the trimmed V and J ends, which lost 5 bases and 6 bases, there was a span of 17 bases. CDR3 DNA: TGTGCCAGCAGCCCAGGGACTTCTTACGGCGAGCAGTACTTC. Translating it yields CASSPGTSYGEQYF.

This clonotype showed up just a few times. The J gene is TRBJ2-1, the V gene TRBV6-2 or TRBV6-3; no clear D. CDR3 size: 12 residues. V shed 5 bases and J shed 8 bases, with 10 bases lying between them. The V gene's germline CDR1 is MNHEY and CDR2 SVGEGT. The chain's CDR3 is CASSPSGDEQFF. For the CDR3, the DNA is TGTGCCAGCAGTCCGTCCGGTGATGAGCAGTTCTTC.

The sample holds many counts of this clonotype. The chain couples TRBV28 to TRBJ2-2; a possible D gene is TRBD1 (5 bases). Trimming shortened V by 5 bases and J by 7 bases, and 17 bases separated the two germline ends. CDR1 and CDR2 (germline): MDHEN, SYDVKM. CDR3 length: 15 amino acids. CDR3 nucleotides: TGTGCCAGCAGTCTCCGACAGTCCGGTGGCGGGGAGCTGTTTTTT. Translation: CASSLRQSGGGELFF. The full variable domain, its missing parts supplied by reference TRBV28 and TRBJ2-2, is DVKVTQSSRYLVKRTGEKVFLECVQDMDHENMFWYRQDPGLGLRLIYFSYDVKMKEKGDIPEGYSVSREKKERFSLILESASTNQTSMYLCASSLRQSGGGELFFGEGSRLTVL.

This clonotype was picked up many times. The V call is TRBV28, the J call TRBJ2-4, with D hard to call. The CDR3 is 13 residues long. Deletions cut 4 bases from V and 1 base from J, with 5 bases between. Germline CDR1 and CDR2: MDHEN and SYDVKM. CDR3 amino acids: CASSYGAKNIQYF. The CDR3 DNA sequence: TGTGCCAGCAGTTACGGTGCCAAAAACATTCAGTACTTC.

J is TRBJ1-2 and V is TRBV2; the D is unclear. CDR1 is SNHLY and CDR2 is FYNNEI in the germline V gene. The V end lost 11 bases, the J end lost 7 bases, and 17 bases lay between the germline ends. The CDR3 extends over 12 amino acids. The CDR3 here is CAVSFYFGGYTF. In DNA, the CDR3 is TGTGCCGTCTCTTTCTACTTTGGTGGCTACACCTTC.

This clonotype was counted at least ten times. This clone may be a read error of a much larger clone one base away. This chain uses TRBV27 with TRBJ2-4; 7 bases fit TRBD1. CDR1 is MNHEY, CDR2 SMNVEV, per germline (reference sequence). The CDR3 spans 13 residues. DNA for the CDR3: TGTGCCAGCAGTTTATCGAACAGGGGAGAGAAGTTCTTC. Its translation is CASSLSNRGEKFF.

This clonotype was detected many times. The chain uses TRBV27 and TRBJ1-5; D unresolved. The CDR3 covers 14 residues. CDR1 and CDR2 from the germline V gene are MNHEY and SMNVEV (reference sequence). With 3 bases removed from V and 7 bases from J, the gap between germline ends came to 13 bases. For the CDR3, the DNA is TGTGCCAGCAGTTTCTCCCCGACCAGCCAGCCCCAGCATTTT. Protein product: CASSFSPTSQPQHF.

This clonotype was found many times. The rearrangement joins TRBV28 to TRBJ2-7, with TRBD1 matching over 9 bases. The CDR3 covers 13 residues. The V gene end was trimmed by 7 bases and the J gene end by 6 bases; junction bases not matched to a gene: 7. Germline CDR1 and CDR2: MDHEN and SYDVKM. The CDR3 sequence is CASIQGDRAEQYF. CDR3 bases: TGTGCCAGCATCCAGGGGGACAGGGCCGAGCAGTACTTC.

This clonotype was recorded many times. The chain uses TRBV5-1 and TRBJ2-7; D not resolved. The length of the CDR3 is 12 residues. V was trimmed by 4 bases and J by 5 bases, leaving 10 bases between them. Germline lookup yields CDR1 SGHRS and CDR2 YFSETQ. CDR3: CASSPNTNEQYF. For the CDR3, the DNA is TGCGCCAGCAGCCCCAACACAAACGAGCAGTACTTC.